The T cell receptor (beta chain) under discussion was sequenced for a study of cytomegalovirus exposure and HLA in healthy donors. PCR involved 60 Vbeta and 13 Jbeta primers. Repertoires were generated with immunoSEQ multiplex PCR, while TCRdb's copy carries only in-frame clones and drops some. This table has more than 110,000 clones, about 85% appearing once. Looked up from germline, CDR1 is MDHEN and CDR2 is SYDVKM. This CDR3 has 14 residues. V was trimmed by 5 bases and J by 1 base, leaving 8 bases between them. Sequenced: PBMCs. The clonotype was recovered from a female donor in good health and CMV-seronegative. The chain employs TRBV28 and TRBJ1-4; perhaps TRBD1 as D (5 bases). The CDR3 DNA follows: TGTGCCAGCAGTGGGGCAGTAACTAATGAAAAACTGTTTTTT. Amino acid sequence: CASSGAVTNEKLFF.